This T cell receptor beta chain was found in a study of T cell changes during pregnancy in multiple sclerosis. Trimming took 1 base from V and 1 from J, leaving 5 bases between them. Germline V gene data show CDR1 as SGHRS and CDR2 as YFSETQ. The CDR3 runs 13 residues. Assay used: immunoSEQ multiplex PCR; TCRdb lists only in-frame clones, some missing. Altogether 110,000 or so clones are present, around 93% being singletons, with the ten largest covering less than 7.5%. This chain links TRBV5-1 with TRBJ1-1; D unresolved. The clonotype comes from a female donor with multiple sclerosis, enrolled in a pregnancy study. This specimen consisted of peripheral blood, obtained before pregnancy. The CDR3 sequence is CASSLRWNTEAFF. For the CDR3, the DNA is TGCGCCAGCAGCTTGCGGTGGAACACTGAAGCTTTCTTT.